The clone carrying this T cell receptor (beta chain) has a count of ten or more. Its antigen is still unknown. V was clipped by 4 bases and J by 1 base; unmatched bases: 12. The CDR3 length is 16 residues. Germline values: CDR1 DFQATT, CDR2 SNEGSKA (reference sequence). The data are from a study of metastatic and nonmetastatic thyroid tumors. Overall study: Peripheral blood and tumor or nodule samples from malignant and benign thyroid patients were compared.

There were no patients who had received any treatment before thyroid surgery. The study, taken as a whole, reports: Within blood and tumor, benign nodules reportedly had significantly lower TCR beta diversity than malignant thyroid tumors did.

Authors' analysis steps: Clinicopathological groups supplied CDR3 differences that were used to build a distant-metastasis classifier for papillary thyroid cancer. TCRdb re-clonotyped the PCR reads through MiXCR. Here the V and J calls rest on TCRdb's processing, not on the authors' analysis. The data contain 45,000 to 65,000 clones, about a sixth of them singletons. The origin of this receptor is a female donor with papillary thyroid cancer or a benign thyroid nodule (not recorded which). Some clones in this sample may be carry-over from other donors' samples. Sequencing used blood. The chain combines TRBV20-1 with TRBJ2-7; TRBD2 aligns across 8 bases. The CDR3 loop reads CSAMLAGPTTSYEQYF. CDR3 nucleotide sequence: TGCAGTGCTATGCTAGCGGGTCCTACAACTTCCTACGAGCAGTACTTC.